This passage covers 6 T cell receptor beta chains from one sample sequenced in a study of shared clonotypes between healthy human individuals. The repertoire was sequenced with immunoSEQ multiplex PCR; TCRdb's copy has only in-frame clones and lacks some. The table has about 960,000 clones, approximately 80% seen once. Material: memory CD4+ T cells sorted from blood. Noted subset: CD45RA-negative fraction. The receptors originated from a man aged 18-30 years in good health.

DNA for the CDR3: TGTGCCAGCAGTGAAGCAGGCTTTAGCACAGATACGCAGTATTTT. Amino acid sequence: CASSEAGFSTDTQYF. This chain connects TRBV2 to TRBJ2-3; unclear D gene. CDR1 and CDR2 from the germline V gene are SNHLY and FYNNEI. V lost 0 bases and J lost 0, with 7 bases in between. The CDR3 contains 15 residues. The whole variable domain, remainder taken from reference TRBV2 and TRBJ2-3, is EPEVTQTPSHQVTQMGQEVILRCVPISNHLYFYWYRQILGQKVEFLVSFYNNEISEKSEIFDDQFSVERPDGSNFTLKIRSTKLEDSAMYFCASSEAGFSTDTQYFGPGTRLTVL.

The CDR3 coding sequence is TGTGCCAGCAGCCAATACGGGGTGGAACAAGAGACCCAGTACTTC. This gives the protein CASSQYGVEQETQYF. The chain is built from TRBV7-3 and TRBJ2-5; D is perhaps TRBD2 (5 bases). Germline assignment: CDR1 SGHTA and CDR2 FQGTGA. Trimming pared 5 bases from V and 2 bases from J, leaving 15 bases between. The CDR3 runs to 15 residues.

The V call is TRBV9, the J call TRBJ1-1; the D is unclear. This CDR3 has 13 residues. Germline V gene lookup returns CDR1 SGDLS and CDR2 YYNGEE. Deletions cut 3 bases from V and 5 bases from J, with 11 bases between. CDR3 protein: CASSAPFRTEAFF. CDR3 DNA: TGTGCCAGCAGCGCTCCGTTTAGGACTGAAGCTTTCTTT. Based on the CDR3 plus reference TRBV9 and TRBJ1-1, the full variable domain is DSGVTQTPKHLITATGQRVTLRCSPRSGDLSVYWYQQSLDQGLQFLIQYYNGEERAKGNILERFSAQQFPDLHSELNLSSLELGDSALYFCASSAPFRTEAFFGQGTRLTVV.

The rearrangement joins TRBV7-2 to TRBJ2-7, with 7 bases that match TRBD1. Germline V gene lookup returns CDR1 SGHTA and CDR2 FQGNSA. This CDR3 is built from 12 residues. The J segment lost 5 bases and the V segment lost 4 bases, leaving 2 bases of the junction unmatched. This CDR3 is CASSSQGNEQYF. The CDR3 DNA sequence: TGTGCCAGCAGCTCACAGGGGAACGAGCAGTACTTC.

The chain carries TRBV5-1 and TRBJ1-1, with 7 bases lining up with TRBD1. This CDR3 spans 14 amino acids. Losses at the gene ends were 4 bases for V and 0 bases for J; bases not matched to a gene: 3. The V gene's germline CDR1 is SGHRS and CDR2 YFSETQ. CDR3 nucleotides: TGCGCCAGCAGCGTGACAGGGCTGAACACTGAAGCTTTCTTT. This codes for CASSVTGLNTEAFF.

CDR3 residues: CASSFRVVVGPGELFF. The CDR3 bases are TGTGCCAGCAGCTTCCGGGTCGTCGTGGGTCCCGGGGAGCTGTTTTTT. The rearrangement joins TRBV7-2 to TRBJ2-2; D is unclear. V lost 3 bases and J 6 bases, leaving 17 bases between the germline ends. The germline gives CDR1 SGHTA, CDR2 FQGNSA. The CDR3 length is 16 residues.